This T cell receptor beta chain was obtained from a study of blood T cell repertoires in COVID-19. Study summary: Some COVID-19 samples were acute and others convalescent; all came from the United States, Italy and Spain. Sample material is recorded as cDNA or gDNA derived from T cells, B-cell-depleted T cells, or PBMCs.

Original processing methods: Amplification of reference gene primers provided the estimated nucleated cell counts. The data were produced by immunoSEQ multiplex PCR, yet TCRdb's version contains in-frame clones alone and is incomplete. Clonal size and the V and J genes are those of that table, whereas D and trimming came from the DNA. The sample has 35,000 to 45,000 clones, roughly 81% seen once. CDR3 length: 12 residues. Trimming removed 4 bases from V and 6 bases from J, with 9 bases in between. CDR1 and CDR2 (germline): KGHSY, FQNENV. The chain links TRBV16 to TRBJ1-1; D remains ambiguous. This receptor was taken from a woman aged 70-85 years with acute or convalescent COVID-19. The source material was peripheral blood. The CDR3, as DNA: TGTGCCAGCAGCCTCGACGGGGCTGAAGCTTTCTTT. Protein sequence: CASSLDGAEAFF.